The T cell receptor beta chain described here comes from a study of PD-1 blockade in classical Hodgkin lymphoma. Study-wide findings and caveats: Reports described newly diagnosed patients as having lower baseline TCR diversity than healthy donors.

The CDR3 length is 16 residues. J was trimmed by 4 bases and V by 1 base; bases with no gene match: 6. The V gene's germline CDR1 is SGHNT and CDR2 YYREEE (reference sequence). The time point denotes: cycle 4 day 1 (C4D1), after more than five weeks of nivolumab. After autologous stem cell transplantation all patients relapsed, and prior brentuximab vedotin exposure differed between cohorts. The study purified CD4+ T cells from thawed PBMCs using magnetic negative selection. The count of this clone is one. The target antigen is unknown. Method: immunoSEQ multiplex PCR; TCRdb's copy keeps in-frame clones and lacks some. The sample lists 25,000 to 30,000 clones; 70% to 80% were seen once.

Sequenced material: CD4+ T cells from blood, taken before the fourth cycle of nivolumab. The receptor comes from a human donor with classical Hodgkin lymphoma. This chain joins TRBV5-4 and TRBJ2-5; TRBD1 aligns across 11 bases. The CDR3 is CASSLMGQGVAETQYF. The CDR3, as DNA: TGTGCCAGCAGCTTGATGGGACAGGGGGTAGCAGAGACCCAGTACTTC.